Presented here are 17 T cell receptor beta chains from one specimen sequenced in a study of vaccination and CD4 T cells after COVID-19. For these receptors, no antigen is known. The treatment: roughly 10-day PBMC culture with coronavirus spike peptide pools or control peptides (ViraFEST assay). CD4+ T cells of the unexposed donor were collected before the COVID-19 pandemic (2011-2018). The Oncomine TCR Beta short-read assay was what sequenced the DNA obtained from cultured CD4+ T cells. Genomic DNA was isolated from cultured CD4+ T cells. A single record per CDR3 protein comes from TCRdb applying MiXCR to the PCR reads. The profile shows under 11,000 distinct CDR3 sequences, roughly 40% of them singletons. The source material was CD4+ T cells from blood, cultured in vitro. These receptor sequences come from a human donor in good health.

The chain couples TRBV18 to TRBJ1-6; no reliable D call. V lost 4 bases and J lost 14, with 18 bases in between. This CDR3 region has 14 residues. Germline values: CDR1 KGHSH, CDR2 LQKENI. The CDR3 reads CASSQLPDLGTLHF. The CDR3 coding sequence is TGTGCCAGCTCACAGCTTCCGGACCTGGGGACCCTCCACTTT.

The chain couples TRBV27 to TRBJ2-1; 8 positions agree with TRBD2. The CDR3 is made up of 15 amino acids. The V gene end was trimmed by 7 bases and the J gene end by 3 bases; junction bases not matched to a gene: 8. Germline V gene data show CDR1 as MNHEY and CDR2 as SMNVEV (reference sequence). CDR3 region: CASIHRGGSYNEQFF. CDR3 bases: TGTGCCAGCATCCATCGGGGGGGCAGCTACAATGAGCAGTTCTTC.

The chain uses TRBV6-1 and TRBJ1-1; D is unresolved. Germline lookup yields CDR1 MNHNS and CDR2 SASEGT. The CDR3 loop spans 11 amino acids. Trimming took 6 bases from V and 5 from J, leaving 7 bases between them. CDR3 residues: CASRVGTEAFF. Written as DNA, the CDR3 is TGTGCCAGCAGGGTTGGAACTGAAGCTTTCTTT.

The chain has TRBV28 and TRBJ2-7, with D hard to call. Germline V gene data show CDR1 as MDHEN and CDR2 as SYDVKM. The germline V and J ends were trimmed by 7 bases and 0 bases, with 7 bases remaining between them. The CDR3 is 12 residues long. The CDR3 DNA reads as TGTGCCAGCATAGGTAGCTCCTACGAGCAGTACTTC. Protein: CASIGSSYEQYF.

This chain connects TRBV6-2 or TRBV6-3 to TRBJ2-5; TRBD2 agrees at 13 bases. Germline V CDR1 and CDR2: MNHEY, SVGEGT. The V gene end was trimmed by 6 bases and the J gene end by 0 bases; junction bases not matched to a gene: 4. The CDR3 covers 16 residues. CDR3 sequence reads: CASSPGLAGNQETQYF. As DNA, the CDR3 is TGTGCCAGCAGCCCGGGACTAGCGGGAAACCAAGAGACCCAGTACTTC.

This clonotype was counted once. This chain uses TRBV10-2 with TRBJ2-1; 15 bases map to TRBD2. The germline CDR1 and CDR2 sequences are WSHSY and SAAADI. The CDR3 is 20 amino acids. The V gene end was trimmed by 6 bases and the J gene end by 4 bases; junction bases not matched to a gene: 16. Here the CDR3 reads CASSDPTGLAGGPGYNEQFF. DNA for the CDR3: TGCGCCAGCAGCGATCCGACAGGACTAGCGGGAGGGCCGGGGTACAATGAGCAGTTCTTC.

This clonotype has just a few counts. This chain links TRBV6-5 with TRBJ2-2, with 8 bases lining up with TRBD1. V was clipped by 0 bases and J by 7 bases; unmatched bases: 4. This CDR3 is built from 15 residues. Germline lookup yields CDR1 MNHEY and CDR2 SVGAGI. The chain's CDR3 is CASSYSTGVGGELFF. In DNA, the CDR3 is TGTGCCAGCAGTTACTCGACAGGGGTCGGCGGGGAGCTGTTTTTT.

The CDR3 nucleotides are TGTGCCAGCAGTTCCTCAGGGAGGGGGGACCTCAATGAGCAGTTCTTC. It codes for CASSSSGRGDLNEQFF. The chain couples TRBV6-5 to TRBJ2-1, with TRBD2 as a possible D gene (7 bases). This CDR3 contains 16 residues. Germline CDR1 is MNHEY and CDR2 is SVGAGI. The ends were cut back, 4 bases at V and 6 bases at J, with 19 bases in the middle.

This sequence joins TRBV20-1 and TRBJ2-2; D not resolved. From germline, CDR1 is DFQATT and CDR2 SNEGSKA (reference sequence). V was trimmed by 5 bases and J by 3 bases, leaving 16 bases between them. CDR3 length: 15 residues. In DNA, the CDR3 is TGCAGTGCTCCCCCTTGGGGTGCGGACACCGGGGAGCTGTTTTTT. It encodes CSAPPWGADTGELFF.

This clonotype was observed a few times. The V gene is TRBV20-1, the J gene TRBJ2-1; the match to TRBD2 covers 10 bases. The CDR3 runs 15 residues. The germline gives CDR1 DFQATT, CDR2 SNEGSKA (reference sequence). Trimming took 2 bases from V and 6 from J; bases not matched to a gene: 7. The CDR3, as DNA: TGCAGTGCTAGATATATAGCGGGAGGAATCAATGAGCAGTTCTTC. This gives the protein CSARYIAGGINEQFF.

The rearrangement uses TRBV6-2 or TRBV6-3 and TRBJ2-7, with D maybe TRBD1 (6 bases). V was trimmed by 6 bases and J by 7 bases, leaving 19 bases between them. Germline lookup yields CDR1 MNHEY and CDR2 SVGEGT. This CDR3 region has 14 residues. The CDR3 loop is CASSPRDTYMEQYF. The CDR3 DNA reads TGTGCCAGCAGCCCACGGGACACTTACATGGAGCAGTACTTC.

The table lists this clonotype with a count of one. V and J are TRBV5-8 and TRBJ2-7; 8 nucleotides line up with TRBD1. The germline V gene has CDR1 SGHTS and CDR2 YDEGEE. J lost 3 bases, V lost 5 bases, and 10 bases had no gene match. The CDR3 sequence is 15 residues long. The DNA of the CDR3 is TGTGCCAGCAGGCCCTATGGACAGGGCAACTACGAGCAGTACTTC. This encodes CASRPYGQGNYEQYF.

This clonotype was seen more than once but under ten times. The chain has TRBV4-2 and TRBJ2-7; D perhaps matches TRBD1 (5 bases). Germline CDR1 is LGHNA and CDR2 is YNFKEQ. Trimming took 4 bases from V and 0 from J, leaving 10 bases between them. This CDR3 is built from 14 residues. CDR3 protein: CASSRDSSSYEQYF. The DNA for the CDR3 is TGTGCCAGCAGCCGAGACAGTAGCTCCTACGAGCAGTACTTC.

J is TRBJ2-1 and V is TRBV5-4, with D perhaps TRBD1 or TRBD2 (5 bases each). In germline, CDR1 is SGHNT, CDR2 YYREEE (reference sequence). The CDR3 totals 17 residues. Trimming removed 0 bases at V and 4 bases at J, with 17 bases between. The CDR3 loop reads CASSLANSVWGYNEQFF. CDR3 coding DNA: TGTGCCAGCAGCTTGGCGAACAGCGTCTGGGGGTACAATGAGCAGTTCTTC.

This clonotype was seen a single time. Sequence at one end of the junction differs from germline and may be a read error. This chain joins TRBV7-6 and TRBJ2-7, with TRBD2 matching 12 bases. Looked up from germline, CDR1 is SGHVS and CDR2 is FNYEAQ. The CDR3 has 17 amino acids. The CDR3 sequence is CASSLELAGGIKYEQYF. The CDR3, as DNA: TGTGCTAGCAGCTTAGAACTAGCGGGAGGCATTAAATACGAGCAGTACTTC.

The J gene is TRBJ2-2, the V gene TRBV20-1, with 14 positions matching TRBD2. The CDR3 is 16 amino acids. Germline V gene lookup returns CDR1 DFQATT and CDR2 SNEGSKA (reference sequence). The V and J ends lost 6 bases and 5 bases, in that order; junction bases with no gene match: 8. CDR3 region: CSAAGLAGVGTGELFF. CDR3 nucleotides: TGCAGTGCCGCGGGACTAGCGGGAGTTGGTACCGGGGAGCTGTTTTTT.

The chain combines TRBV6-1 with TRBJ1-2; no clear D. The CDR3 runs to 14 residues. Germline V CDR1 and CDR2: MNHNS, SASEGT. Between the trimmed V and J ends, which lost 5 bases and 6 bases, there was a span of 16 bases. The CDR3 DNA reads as TGTGCCAGCAGTCCGGGCCTATTCACCCATGGCTACACCTTC. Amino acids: CASSPGLFTHGYTF.